A selection of T cell receptor beta chains follows, all from one sample in a study of blood T cell repertoires in COVID-19. The table came from immunoSEQ multiplex PCR; TCRdb's copy has only in-frame clones and leaves some out. The table includes hundreds of thousands of clones, 84% detected once. Material: PBMCs or T cells enriched from blood (not recorded which). The receptors were sampled from a woman between 40 and 55 years old who had recovered from COVID-19. Both conserved end residues are part of each CDR3. The order of the fields is V gene, CDR3 length, J gene, CDR3 protein.

TRBV28	16	TRBJ1-2	CASSFGGANRNYGYTF
TRBV2	14	TRBJ1-2	CASTQDRTNYGYTF
TRBV30	15	TRBJ2-5	CAWSVFPRGFETQYF
TRBV3-1/TRBV3-2	11	TRBJ1-1	CASSQAGVGFF
TRBV28	13	TRBJ1-2	CASRGGGDYGYTF
TRBV7-8	18	TRBJ2-7	CASSLVLAGGQTLYEQYF
TRBV3-1/TRBV3-2	16	TRBJ2-3	CASSSSSTGGTDTQYF
TRBV24-1	14	TRBJ1-2	CATSDPGTVRGYTF
TRBV7-2	15	TRBJ1-5	CASSLPGGWNQPQHF
TRBV5-6	15	TRBJ2-1	CASSLETTRYNEQFF
TRBV19	15	TRBJ1-4	CASSTQGVPNEKLFF
TRBV28	14	TRBJ2-7	CASTLAGGQYEQYF
TRBV5-1	14	TRBJ1-4	CASSPGQGSEKLFF
TRBV30	14	TRBJ1-6	CAWSVRTGDSPLHF
TRBV5-1	15	TRBJ1-1	CASSQHRAMNTEAFF
TRBV7-2	14	TRBJ1-6	CASSSNRGNSPLHF
TRBV28	16	TRBJ2-3	CASSLASGRLADTQYF
TRBV5-8	17	TRBJ2-7	CASSPAGGGSAGHEQYF
TRBV6-2/TRBV6-3	17	TRBJ1-3	CASSRRLGRRTGNTIYF
TRBV19	14	TRBJ2-1	CASSILAGEIEQFF
TRBV28	14	TRBJ1-5	CASRRTGETQPQHF
TRBV19	15	TRBJ2-3	CASSMDLGRMDTQYF
TRBV5-1	15	TRBJ2-5	CASRSGGGYQETQYF
TRBV7-8	18	TRBJ2-2	CASSLSAGTGVFTGELFF
TRBV5-1	15	TRBJ1-3	CASSGGQGAGNTIYF
TRBV28	15	TRBJ2-7	CASSITDRGVNEQYF
TRBV6-5	13	TRBJ2-4	CASSNRDRDIQYF
TRBV19	18	TRBJ2-1	CASTHPLSSSGATSEQFF